The text below deals with one TCR beta chain. Its antigen is not known. Time point of the sample: week 35, safety follow-up. In every dose of vaccine, 300 ug of mutant IDH1 20-mer peptide was given alongside topical imiquimod. Across weeks 1, 3, 5, 7, 11, 15, 19 and 23, patients received a vaccination each time, eight in all. New astrocytomas of WHO grade 3 or 4 that were IDH1-mutant and ATRX-lost were found in the donors. Data came from immunoSEQ multiplex PCR; TCRdb stores just in-frame clones and leaves some out. Among about 26,000 clones listed, 83% were seen once. This sample stems from a study of a mutant IDH1 vaccine in newly diagnosed glioma. The overall study: Patients under treatment included about 60% males and approximately 38% females and had a mean age of 40.4 years.

The CDR3 has 13 amino acids. Germline lookup yields CDR1 MNHEY and CDR2 SVGAGI. The V gene lost 6 bases and the J gene lost 7 bases, with 13 bases spanning the gap. The chain carries TRBV6-5 and TRBJ1-5; D uncertain. Sequenced here: PBMCs, sampled from a glioma patient whose treatment included an IDH1 peptide vaccine. The origin of this receptor is a man aged 25 to 40 with glioma. The CDR3 nucleotides read TGTGCCAGCAGCCCGCCTCCGGGCCAGCCCCAGCATTTT. As protein: CASSPPPGQPQHF.